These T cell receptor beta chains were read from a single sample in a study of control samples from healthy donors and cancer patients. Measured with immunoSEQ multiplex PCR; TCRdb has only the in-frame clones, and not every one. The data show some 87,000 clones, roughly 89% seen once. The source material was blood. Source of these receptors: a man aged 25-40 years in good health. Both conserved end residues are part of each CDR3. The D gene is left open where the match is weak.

CASSAGTTNTGELFF,-,TRBV9
CSVGPGHQEGYTF,-,TRBV29-1
CASSARFGQGTDTQYF,TRBD1,TRBV10-1
CASLRGAVGAYNEQFF,-,TRBV5-4
CASRGDPNEQFF,-,TRBV7-9
CASTSALGRANEQFF,-,TRBV2
CATSGQANTGELFF,-,TRBV24-1
CASSLNGGWDTQYF,-,TRBV5-8
CASRLGLENTEAFF,-,TRBV6-5
CASSFGGETQYF,-,TRBV5-6
CASSSPGSVNQPQHF,-,TRBV7-2
CASSLPATGSEKLFF,TRBD1,TRBV7-9
CASSYSAFLTEAFF,-,TRBV6-5
CASGLEDTQYF,-,TRBV12-5
CASSAARGQREQYF,TRBD1,TRBV5-1
CASSWLRGTYEQYF,-,TRBV6-6
CASSPDRDILSYNEQFF,-,TRBV18
CASSLSGTSGRPSYNEQFF,TRBD2,TRBV7-2
CASSRTGDGNQPQHF,TRBD1,TRBV6-5
CAWSLQGGSGYTF,-,TRBV30
CASSESDRGNQPQHF,-,TRBV6-1
CASSQVAGGTTGELFF,TRBD2,TRBV14
CASSTLPTGGVEKLFF,TRBD1,TRBV27
CATSDFADEETQYF,-,TRBV24-1
CASSLWAGGNQPQHF,TRBD1,TRBV28
CASRITQENYGYTF,-,TRBV5-1
CASSQEQVLGDEQYF,-,TRBV3-1/TRBV3-2
CASANFGQTGELFF,-,TRBV6-5
CASSLNTGELFF,-,TRBV7-3
CASSFDYQNEQFF,-,TRBV12-3/TRBV12-4
CASTSGQKLPGELFF,-,TRBV2
CASSLRGGAIEQYF,-,TRBV5-4
CASSDGGRGGNEQFF,-,TRBV25-1